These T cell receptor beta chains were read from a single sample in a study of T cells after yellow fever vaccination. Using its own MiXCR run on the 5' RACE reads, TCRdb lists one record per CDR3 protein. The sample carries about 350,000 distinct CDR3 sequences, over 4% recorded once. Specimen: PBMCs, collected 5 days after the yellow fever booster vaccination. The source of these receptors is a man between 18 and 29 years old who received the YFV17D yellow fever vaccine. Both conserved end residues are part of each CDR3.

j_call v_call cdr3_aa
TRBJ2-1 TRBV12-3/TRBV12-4 CASSPRLAGDLEQFF
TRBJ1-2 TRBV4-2 CASSHSDTGPFNGYTF
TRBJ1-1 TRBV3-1 CASSQGGTGFEGAFF
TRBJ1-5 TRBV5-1 CASSLGGVSNQPQHF
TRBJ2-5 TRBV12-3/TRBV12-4 CASSPGFRGETQYF
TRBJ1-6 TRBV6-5 CASREGGGGSPLHF
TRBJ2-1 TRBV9 CASSVDAGSYNEQFF
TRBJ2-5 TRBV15 CATSRDKETQYF
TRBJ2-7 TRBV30 CAWSDTSYEQYF
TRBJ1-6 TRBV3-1 CASSQALRRTGDNSPLHF
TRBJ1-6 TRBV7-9 CASSLGRGYNSPLHF
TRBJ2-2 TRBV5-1 CASSPMEGARGTGELFF
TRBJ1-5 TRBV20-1 CSASQGGLVGNQPQHF
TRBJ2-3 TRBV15 CATSLSLIGTDTQYF
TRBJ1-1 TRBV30 CAWSVLQGLAFF
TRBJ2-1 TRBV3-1 CASSPISSSGPYNEQFF
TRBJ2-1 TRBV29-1 CSVEAFPGGPYNEQFF
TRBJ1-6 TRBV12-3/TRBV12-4 CASSTGTGGKAPLHF
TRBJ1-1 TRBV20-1 CSARALLPGNTEAFF
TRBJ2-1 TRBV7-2 CASSFRSGGAYNEQFF
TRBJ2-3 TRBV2 CASGVGPDGADTQYF
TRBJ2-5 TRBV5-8 CASFRWGETQYF
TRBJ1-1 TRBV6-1 CATLRRREAEAFF
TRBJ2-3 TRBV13 CASSFRESTDTQYF
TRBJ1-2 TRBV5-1 CASSFGQGPSGYTF
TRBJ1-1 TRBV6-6 CASSRQVPNTEAFF
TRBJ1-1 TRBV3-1 CASSPGGRGLWTEAFF
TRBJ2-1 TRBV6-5 CASSYPRRGGGYNEQFF
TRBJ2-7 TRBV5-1 CASSLDSPSYEQYF